The 23 T cell receptor beta chains below were found in one sample sequenced in a study of blood T cell repertoires in COVID-19. Assay: immunoSEQ multiplex PCR; the TCRdb copy retains only in-frame clones and omits some. In the table there are fewer than 110,000 clones, almost 95% of which are singletons. The sample taken for sequencing was peripheral blood. These receptors originate from a man in his fifties with active COVID-19.

The V and J genes are TRBV6-5 and TRBJ1-1; D is unclear. Germline V gene lookup returns CDR1 MNHEY and CDR2 SVGAGI. This CDR3 contains 14 residues. Trimming cost V 2 bases and J 1 base, with 8 bases left between them. For the CDR3, the DNA is TGTGCCAGCAGTTACGGCAGGCCGAACACTGAAGCTTTCTTT. It codes for CASSYGRPNTEAFF.

This chain uses TRBV5-8 with TRBJ1-4; possible D gene TRBD1, 6 bases. The ends were cut back, 4 bases at V and 6 bases at J, with 19 bases in the middle. Germline values: CDR1 SGHTS, CDR2 YDEGEE. The CDR3 has 16 amino acids. In DNA form, the CDR3 reads TGTGCCAGCAGCAATACAGGGTCGGCGGGGGATGAAAAACTGTTTTTT. Translating gives CASSNTGSAGDEKLFF.

This clone is a singleton in its sample. The chain uses TRBV18 and TRBJ1-2; 7 bases are shared with TRBD1. The germline gives CDR1 KGHSH, CDR2 LQKENI. V gave up 3 bases and J gave up 0 bases; unmatched junction bases: 4. The CDR3 length is 15 residues. This CDR3 reads CASSPRGDTNYGYTF. CDR3 coding DNA: TGTGCCAGCTCACCCAGGGGGGATACTAACTATGGCTACACCTTC.

This chain uses TRBV5-1 with TRBJ2-3; TRBD1 might be the D (6 bases). Trimming stripped 5 bases from V and 5 bases from J, with 12 bases between. The CDR3 contains 13 residues. The germline CDR1 and CDR2 sequences are SGHRS and YFSETQ. The CDR3 sequence is CASSRGSGDTQYF. The CDR3 DNA reads TGCGCCAGCAGTAGGGGGAGCGGAGATACGCAGTATTTT.

V and J are TRBV18 and TRBJ1-5; D not certain. CDR3 length: 13 residues. V shed 3 bases and J shed 0 bases, with 3 bases lying between them. Germline assignment: CDR1 KGHSH and CDR2 LQKENI. DNA for the CDR3: TGTGCCAGCTCACCGGCTAGCAATCAGCCCCAGCATTTT. This translates into CASSPASNQPQHF.

The chain uses TRBV20-1 and TRBJ1-1, with D perhaps matching TRBD1 (5 bases). CDR3 length: 11 residues. In germline, CDR1 is DFQATT, CDR2 SNEGSKA (reference sequence). Trimming removed 6 bases from V and 2 bases from J, with 7 bases in between. The chain's CDR3 is CSADSNTEAFF. In nucleotides, the CDR3 is TGCAGTGCCGACAGCAACACTGAAGCTTTCTTT.

The chain couples TRBV28 to TRBJ1-2; 8 nucleotides align to TRBD1. Trimming took 6 bases from V and 2 from J; bases not matched to a gene: 8. This CDR3 has 15 amino acids. Germline V gene sequence: CDR1 MDHEN, CDR2 SYDVKM. The CDR3 bases are TGTGCCAGCAGCACATGGGACAGGAGGAACTATGGCTACACCTTC. It codes for CASSTWDRRNYGYTF.

The chain recombines TRBV28 with TRBJ1-2; D may be TRBD1 (6 bases). V dropped 3 bases and J dropped 7 bases, with 12 bases sitting between them. CDR3 length: 13 amino acids. Germline CDR1 MDHEN, CDR2 SYDVKM. The CDR3 protein is CASSFRGAGGYTF. CDR3 DNA: TGTGCCAGCAGTTTTCGGGGGGCTGGTGGCTACACCTTC.

The chain is built from TRBV15 and TRBJ2-1; 11 bases align to TRBD1. Germline CDR1 reads LNHNV; CDR2 reads YYDKDF (reference sequence). The CDR3 loop spans 17 amino acids. The junction had 8 bases not matched to a gene; V was cut back by 5 bases and J by 2 bases. CDR3 sequence (DNA): TGTGCCACCAGCGGACAGGGGGCAGTGGGGGCCTACAATGAGCAGTTCTTC. Translating gives CATSGQGAVGAYNEQFF.

The chain employs TRBV14 and TRBJ2-4; 9 positions match TRBD2. Germline V gene sequence: CDR1 SGHDN, CDR2 FVKESK. V lost 0 bases, J lost 7 bases, and 16 bases stayed unmatched. There are 19 residues in the CDR3. The chain's CDR3 is CASSQDQDGGRARGNIQYF. For the CDR3, the DNA is TGTGCCAGCAGCCAAGATCAGGACGGCGGGAGGGCCAGGGGGAACATTCAGTACTTC.

The chain couples TRBV9 to TRBJ2-1; 10 positions match TRBD2. Looked up from germline, CDR1 is SGDLS and CDR2 is YYNGEE. After removal of 0 bases from V and 8 bases from J, the junction contained 5 bases not matched to a gene. This CDR3 is 15 amino acids long. The CDR3 reads CASSVGTSGVDEQFF. CDR3 sequence (DNA): TGTGCCAGCAGCGTAGGGACTAGCGGCGTCGATGAGCAGTTCTTC.

The chain couples TRBV27 to TRBJ2-7; tentative D call: TRBD2 (6 bases). CDR1 MNHEY and CDR2 SMNVEV come from the germline V gene (reference sequence). The CDR3 is 16 residues long. With 5 bases removed from V and 0 bases from J, the gap between germline ends came to 17 bases. CDR3 amino acids: CASSKSGTGASYEQYF. CDR3 bases: TGTGCCAGCAGTAAATCCGGGACTGGGGCCTCCTACGAGCAGTACTTC.

This clone was seen just once. The V gene is TRBV30, the J gene TRBJ2-3, with 7 bases lining up with TRBD2. CDR1 and CDR2 (germline): GTSNPN, SVGIG (reference sequence). Unmatched junction bases numbered 4, after V lost 3 bases and J lost 4 bases. The CDR3 covers 13 residues. The CDR3 is CAWRGRGADTQYF. CDR3 nucleotide sequence: TGTGCCTGGAGAGGCCGGGGGGCAGATACGCAGTATTTT.

J is TRBJ2-6 and V is TRBV27; 9 positions match TRBD1. Trimming took 8 bases from V and 1 from J; bases not matched to a gene: 3. CDR3 length equals 15 residues. The germline gives CDR1 MNHEY, CDR2 SMNVEV (reference sequence). The DNA of the CDR3 is TGTGCCAGCCGGGACAGGGCTTCTGGGGCCAACGTCCTGACTTTC. This gives the protein CASRDRASGANVLTF.

With regard to this clone: The same CDR3 can be traced to other DNA sequences in this sample. The V call is TRBV27, the J call TRBJ2-2; TRBD1 matches at 8 bases. V lost 2 bases, J lost 5 bases, and 1 base stayed unmatched. CDR1 is MNHEY, CDR2 SMNVEV, per germline (reference sequence). The CDR3 contains 14 residues. In nucleotides, the CDR3 is TGTGCCAGCAGTTTAGACAGGGGAACCGGGGAGCTGTTTTTT. This codes for CASSLDRGTGELFF.

The chain couples TRBV10-3 to TRBJ2-7, with TRBD2 identical over 10 bases. After removal of 2 bases from V and 0 bases from J, the junction contained 7 bases not matched to a gene. Germline lookup yields CDR1 ENHRY and CDR2 SYGVKD. The CDR3 is made up of 17 amino acids. For the CDR3, the DNA is TGTGCCATCAGTGAGCCTAGCGGGAGCCCCAGCTCCTACGAGCAGTACTTC. This codes for CAISEPSGSPSSYEQYF.

This chain uses TRBV7-8 with TRBJ1-2; 7 nucleotides line up with TRBD1. CDR3 length: 15 residues. V lost 5 bases and J lost 1; bases outside the gene matches: 7. Looked up from germline, CDR1 is SGHVS and CDR2 is FQNEAQ. The CDR3 bases are TGTGCCAGCAGCCCCGGGACAGCTAGTAACTATGGCTACACCTTC. It encodes CASSPGTASNYGYTF.

The J gene is TRBJ2-2, the V gene TRBV5-1, with 8 bases lining up with TRBD2. The CDR3 is 15 amino acids. V was pared by 1 base and J by 8 bases, with 7 bases of the junction left unmatched. The germline V gene encodes CDR1 SGHRS and CDR2 YFSETQ. This CDR3 reads CASSLPGLASGELFF. The CDR3 bases are TGCGCCAGCAGCTTGCCAGGACTAGCTTCTGGGGAGCTGTTTTTT.

The gene calls are TRBV27 and TRBJ2-1; 8 bases match TRBD2. The CDR3 has 15 amino acids. CDR1 and CDR2 (germline): MNHEY, SMNVEV (reference sequence). V shed 3 bases, J shed 3 bases, and the junction held 4 bases outside the gene matches. This chain's CDR3 is CASSLSAGVYNEQFF. The CDR3 DNA reads TGTGCCAGCAGTTTGTCAGCGGGAGTCTACAATGAGCAGTTCTTC.

This clone was seen once. V and J are TRBV27 and TRBJ2-1; 8 bases align to TRBD2. CDR1 is MNHEY, CDR2 SMNVEV, per germline (reference sequence). CDR3 size: 15 residues. V gave up 4 bases and J gave up 3 bases; unmatched junction bases: 5. The CDR3 reads CASSYSGINYNEQFF. DNA for the CDR3: TGTGCCAGCAGTTATAGCGGGATCAACTACAATGAGCAGTTCTTC.

This chain uses TRBV19 with TRBJ1-1, with TRBD1 identical over 7 bases. V gave up 6 bases and J gave up 0 bases; unmatched junction bases: 10. Per the germline V gene, CDR1 is LNHDA and CDR2 is SQIVND (reference sequence). The CDR3 runs 16 residues. DNA of the CDR3: TGTGCCAGTAGGACTCTATCCGGGACAGTGAACACTGAAGCTTTCTTT. It encodes CASRTLSGTVNTEAFF. The full variable domain, in which reference TRBV19 and TRBJ1-1 provide the parts outside the CDR3, is DGGITQSPKYLFRKEGQNVTLSCEQNLNHDAMYWYRQDPGQGLRLIYYSQIVNDFQKGDIAEGYSVSREKKESFPLTVTSAQKNPTAFYLCASRTLSGTVNTEAFFGQGTRLTVV.

V and J are TRBV9 and TRBJ1-4; D perhaps matches TRBD1 (5 bases). This CDR3 region has 15 residues. Germline V lookup: CDR1 SGDLS, CDR2 YYNGEE. Trimming pared 7 bases from V and 8 bases from J, leaving 21 bases between. The CDR3 is CASSSSPGGGEKLFF. Here the CDR3 DNA reads TGTGCCAGCTCCTCGAGCCCCGGGGGAGGCGAAAAACTGTTTTTT.

The chain has TRBV20-1 and TRBJ2-7; 11 nucleotides align to TRBD2. Germline lookup yields CDR1 DFQATT and CDR2 SNEGSKA (reference sequence). V dropped 3 bases and J dropped 7; count of bases not matched to a gene: 14. The CDR3 is made up of 16 amino acids. DNA for the CDR3: TGCAGTGCTAGTCAATCGACTAGCGGGATGTCGCGAGAGCAGTACTTC. Amino acids: CSASQSTSGMSREQYF.